These 8 T cell receptor beta chains were all obtained from the same sample, sequenced in a study of somatic mutations in cytotoxic T cells in rheumatoid arthritis. Clones were sequenced by immunoSEQ multiplex PCR, and TCRdb holds only the in-frame ones, with some missing. This sample carries about 15,000 clones, about 77% of them seen once, and the ten largest clones take around 14%. Sequences were obtained from CD8+ T cells sorted from blood. These receptors came from an adult with rheumatoid arthritis.

This clone was observed a few times. This chain links TRBV7-9 with TRBJ1-1; 10 positions match TRBD1. CDR3 length: 14 residues. The V segment lost 4 bases and the J segment 6 bases; nucleotides outside the gene matches: 5. Looked up from germline, CDR1 is SEHNR and CDR2 is FQNEAQ (reference sequence). The CDR3 nucleotides are TGTGCCAGCAGCTCATTCGACAGGGGGCCTGAAGCTTTCTTT. This translates into CASSSFDRGPEAFF.

The rearrangement joins TRBV27 to TRBJ2-3, with 7 positions matching TRBD2. Germline CDR1 and CDR2: MNHEY and SMNVEV (reference sequence). The CDR3 sequence is 13 residues long. V was pared by 2 bases and J by 8 bases, with 4 bases of the junction left unmatched. The CDR3: CASSLVGGSTQYF. The CDR3 coding sequence is TGTGCCAGCAGTTTAGTGGGAGGGAGTACGCAGTATTTT.

Only a few counts were recorded for this clone. CDR3 in DNA: TGTGCCAGTAGTGGTAGGTTCCTCGGTGGCTACACCTTC. It is translated as CASSGRFLGGYTF. The chain employs TRBV19 and TRBJ1-2; no clear D gene. The CDR3 consists of 13 residues. The V gene lost 5 bases and the J gene lost 7 bases, with 14 bases spanning the gap. Per the germline V gene, CDR1 is LNHDA and CDR2 is SQIVND (reference sequence).

The V call is TRBV6-5, the J call TRBJ2-7; 11 bases are shared with TRBD2. V shed 6 bases, J shed 2 bases, and the junction held 6 bases outside the gene matches. Germline V CDR1 and CDR2: MNHEY, SVGAGI. There are 15 residues in the CDR3. CDR3 residues: CASSNPLAGAYEQYF. CDR3 DNA sequence: TGTGCCAGCAGCAACCCACTAGCGGGGGCCTACGAGCAGTACTTC.

The gene calls are TRBV7-9 and TRBJ2-2; 7 bases are a match to TRBD2. The CDR3 is made up of 19 amino acids. CDR1 is SEHNR and CDR2 is FQNEAQ in the germline V gene (reference sequence). The trim removed 5 bases at V and 0 bases at J, leaving 15 bases unmatched. The CDR3 sequence is CASSGGVGRPNANTGELFF. CDR3 bases: TGTGCCAGCAGCGGGGGGGTTGGCAGGCCTAATGCGAACACCGGGGAGCTGTTTTTT.

This clone was counted between two and nine times. Other DNA sequences in this sample translate to the same CDR3. The rearrangement links TRBV27 to TRBJ2-1; no firm D call. Germline-derived CDR1 and CDR2 are MNHEY and SMNVEV (reference sequence). The CDR3 is made up of 12 amino acids. The V end was cut by 1 base, the J end by 8 bases, with 6 bases between. CDR3: CASSLLGDEQFF. DNA of the CDR3: TGTGCCAGCAGTTTATTAGGAGATGAGCAGTTCTTC.

The genes are TRBV27 and TRBJ1-4, with D possibly TRBD1 on 5 matching bases. Trimming removed 5 bases from V and 4 bases from J, with 23 bases in between. Germline V gene data show CDR1 as MNHEY and CDR2 as SMNVEV (reference sequence). The CDR3 loop spans 18 amino acids. The CDR3 region is CASSPPGTDPSGNEKLFF. The CDR3 DNA reads as TGTGCCAGCAGTCCCCCGGGGACGGACCCCAGTGGTAATGAAAAACTGTTTTTT.

The chain employs TRBV7-6 and TRBJ2-7; 7 bases are a match to TRBD2. Unmatched junction bases numbered 4, after V lost 4 bases and J lost 1 base. The CDR3 covers 14 residues. Germline V gives CDR1 SGHVS, CDR2 FNYEAQ. The chain's CDR3 is CASSSRGGSYEQYF. The CDR3, as DNA: TGTGCCAGCAGCTCGAGGGGAGGGTCCTACGAGCAGTACTTC.